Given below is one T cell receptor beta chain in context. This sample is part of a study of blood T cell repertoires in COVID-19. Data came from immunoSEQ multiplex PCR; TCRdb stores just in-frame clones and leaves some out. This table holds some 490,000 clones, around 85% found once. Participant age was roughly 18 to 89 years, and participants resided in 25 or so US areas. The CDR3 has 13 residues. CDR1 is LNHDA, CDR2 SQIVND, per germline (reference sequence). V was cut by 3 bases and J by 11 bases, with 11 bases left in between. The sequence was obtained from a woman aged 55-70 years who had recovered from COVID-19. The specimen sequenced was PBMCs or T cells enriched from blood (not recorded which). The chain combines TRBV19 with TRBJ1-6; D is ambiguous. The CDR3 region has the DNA TGTGCCAGTAGTATCGATGTTTCGGCACCCCTCCACTTT. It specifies CASSIDVSAPLHF. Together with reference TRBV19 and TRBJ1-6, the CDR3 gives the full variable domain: DGGITQSPKYLFRKEGQNVTLSCEQNLNHDAMYWYRQDPGQGLRLIYYSQIVNDFQKGDIAEGYSVSREKKESFPLTVTSAQKNPTAFYLCASSIDVSAPLHFGNGTRLTVT.